The 11 T cell receptor beta chains below were found in one sample sequenced in a study of blood T cells in healthy people across ages. Using a J-beta primer mix together with a sample-barcoded 5' primer, a second PCR was run for roughly 6 to 12 cycles. TCRdb reprocessed the 5' RACE reads via MiXCR and lists one record per CDR3 protein. This sample has 2 million or so distinct CDR3 sequences, with 40% to 55% found just once. Source material: blood. Receptors originate from a woman in her 40s in good health.

This clonotype was observed a few times. The chain is built from TRBV3-1 and TRBJ1-2; 7 nucleotides match TRBD1. This CDR3 contains 14 residues. The J segment lost 8 bases and the V segment lost 4 bases, leaving 10 bases of the junction unmatched. CDR1 and CDR2 (germline): LGHDT, YNNKEL (reference sequence). The CDR3 loop reads CASSRRTGTEGYTF. CDR3 sequence (DNA): TGTGCCAGCAGCCGCCGCACCGGGACAGAAGGCTACACCTTC.

The chain couples TRBV24-1 to TRBJ1-2, with D possibly matching TRBD1 (6 bases). The V end lost 4 bases, the J end lost 0 bases, and 11 bases lay between the germline ends. This CDR3 comprises 15 residues. Germline loops: CDR1 KGHDR, CDR2 SFDVKD. The CDR3 loop is CATSDPTGTNYGYTF. For the CDR3, the DNA is TGTGCCACCAGTGACCCGACAGGCACTAACTATGGCTACACCTTC.

The table lists this clonotype with a few counts. V and J are TRBV6-2 or TRBV6-3 and TRBJ2-6; no definite D call. Germline loops: CDR1 MNHEY, CDR2 SVGEGT. The CDR3 length is 19 residues. Trimming shortened V by 6 bases and J by 1 base, and 22 bases separated the two germline ends. The CDR3 region is CASSPTSAEIASGANVLTF. The DNA for the CDR3 is TGTGCCAGCAGCCCTACTTCGGCTGAGATCGCTTCTGGGGCCAACGTCCTGACTTTC.

This clonotype was recorded a few times. The chain is built from TRBV9 and TRBJ1-4; D is unresolved. The CDR3 runs to 14 residues. The germline V and J ends were trimmed by 2 bases and 0 bases, with 5 bases remaining between them. The germline gives CDR1 SGDLS, CDR2 YYNGEE. The DNA for the CDR3 is TGTGCCAGCAGCGTTCGTCCAACTAATGAAAAACTGTTTTTT. Residues: CASSVRPTNEKLFF.

CDR3 in DNA: TGCGCCAGCAGCCAAGAGGGCTTACTCTCCTACGAGCAGTACTTC. Residues: CASSQEGLLSYEQYF. This chain uses TRBV4-1 with TRBJ2-7, with D uncertain. The V gene lost 0 bases and the J gene lost 0 bases, with 9 bases spanning the gap. CDR3 size: 15 residues. From germline, CDR1 is MGHRA and CDR2 YSYEKL.

CDR3: CASSLAGTAFADTQYF. The CDR3 region has the DNA TGTGCCAGCAGCTTAGCAGGAACGGCCTTCGCAGATACGCAGTATTTT. V is TRBV7-2 and J is TRBJ2-3; D gene ambiguous. CDR3 size: 16 residues. CDR1 SGHTA and CDR2 FQGNSA come from the germline V gene. V lost 0 bases and J lost 4, with 14 bases in between.

The chain carries TRBV20-1 and TRBJ1-6; D perhaps matches TRBD1 (6 bases). V was cut by 4 bases and J by 0 bases, with 13 bases left in between. The CDR3 has 16 amino acids. Per germline, CDR1 DFQATT and CDR2 SNEGSKA (reference sequence). CDR3 nucleotide sequence: TGCAGTGCTACACAGGGACGGAGCTCCTATAATTCACCCCTCCACTTT. It yields the protein CSATQGRSSYNSPLHF.

The V call is TRBV29-1, the J call TRBJ2-5; D possibly matches TRBD1 or TRBD2 (5 bases each). The CDR3 spans 16 residues. Germline assignment: CDR1 SQVTM and CDR2 ANQGSEA. The ends were cut back, 3 bases at V and 2 bases at J, with 19 bases in the middle. The CDR3 reads CSVEGQGRPAQETQYF. The CDR3 DNA reads TGCAGCGTTGAGGGCCAGGGACGGCCCGCGCAAGAGACCCAGTACTTC.

A note on this clonotype: A much larger clone lies a single base off, so this may be a read error. The V call is TRBV12-3 or TRBV12-4, the J call TRBJ2-4; D is perhaps TRBD1 (5 bases). The J call is doubtful: the DNA matches TRBJ2-5 better. The CDR3 consists of 11 residues. CDR3 bases: TGTGCCAGCAGTCACACAGGGACCCAGTACTTC. It encodes CASSHTGTQYF.

This chain connects TRBV5-1 to TRBJ1-2; possibly TRBD1 for D (6 bases). The length of the CDR3 is 15 residues. Germline CDR1 reads SGHRS; CDR2 reads YFSETQ. Trimming cost V 0 bases and J 3 bases, with 12 bases left between them. The CDR3 protein is CASSLGAGEDYGYTF. The CDR3 DNA reads TGCGCCAGCAGCTTGGGCGCAGGGGAGGACTATGGCTACACCTTC.

The chain combines TRBV27 with TRBJ1-2; D is uncertain. The CDR3 sequence is 12 residues long. Trimming stripped 4 bases from V and 8 bases from J, with 11 bases between. Germline V gene data show CDR1 as MNHEY and CDR2 as SMNVEV (reference sequence). The CDR3 region has the DNA TGTGCCAGCAGTTCGCAGGCGGGAGGCTACACCTTC. Its protein is CASSSQAGGYTF.